Presented here are 11 T cell receptor beta chains from one specimen sequenced in a study of T-cell memory formation after mild COVID-19. TCRdb used MiXCR to reprocess the 5' RACE reads, holding one entry per CDR3 protein. The table records 150,000 or so distinct CDR3 sequences, about 14% of them present only once. The source material was PBMCs or a T cell subset sorted from them (not recorded which). These receptors were obtained from an adult woman who had mild COVID-19 (a few samples of this study predate the infection). Cell type and time point are not known.

The chain recombines TRBV20-1 with TRBJ2-1, with D maybe TRBD2 (5 bases). Trimming stripped 4 bases from V and 10 bases from J, with 17 bases between. Germline CDR1 reads DFQATT; CDR2 reads SNEGSKA (reference sequence). The CDR3 has 13 residues. CDR3 sequence (DNA): TGCAGTGCTAAGGACTCGGAGTGGGTAGAGCAGTTCTTC. It translates to CSAKDSEWVEQFF.

This clonotype was recorded at least ten times. The chain joins TRBV7-9 to TRBJ2-1; D perhaps matches TRBD1 (5 bases). The CDR3 is 13 amino acids. CDR1 SEHNR and CDR2 FQNEAQ come from the germline V gene (reference sequence). Trimming cost V 5 bases and J 14 bases, with 19 bases left between them. This CDR3 is CASSTSDSGGEFF. The CDR3 coding sequence is TGTGCCAGCAGCACCAGCGACAGTGGTGGGGAGTTCTTC.

V gene TRBV12-3 or TRBV12-4 combines with J gene TRBJ1-1; D is ambiguous. V was pared by 5 bases and J by 1 base, with 8 bases between. The CDR3 spans 13 residues. CDR3 in DNA: TGTGCCAGCAGTATAGACGGGAACACTGAAGCTTTCTTT. Protein sequence: CASSIDGNTEAFF.

V gene TRBV14 combines with J gene TRBJ2-1, with 13 bases identical to TRBD2. Germline V gives CDR1 SGHDN, CDR2 FVKESK. V lost 4 bases to trimming and J lost 3 bases; unmatched junction nucleotides: 6. This CDR3 has 17 residues. The CDR3 DNA is TGTGCCAGCAGCCCGGGACTAGCGGGGATTTACTACAATGAGCAGTTCTTC. Residues: CASSPGLAGIYYNEQFF.

V and J are TRBV5-1 and TRBJ1-1; possible D gene TRBD1, 6 bases. CDR1 and CDR2 (germline): SGHRS, YFSETQ. V dropped 4 bases and J dropped 1 base, with 14 bases sitting between them. The CDR3 extends over 15 amino acids. As DNA, the CDR3 is TGCGCCAGCAGCCCAAGGCAGGGGCGGAACACTGAAGCTTTCTTT. Its protein product is CASSPRQGRNTEAFF.

This clonotype was counted only a few times. The chain couples TRBV10-3 to TRBJ2-1; 10 bases are shared with TRBD1. Germline CDR1 and CDR2: ENHRY and SYGVKD. V lost 7 bases, J lost 4 bases, and 7 bases stayed unmatched. This CDR3 is 15 amino acids long. As DNA, the CDR3 is TGTGCCATCATGAGACAGGGGGCGCGGTACAATGAGCAGTTCTTC. Translated: CAIMRQGARYNEQFF.

A few counts support this clonotype. This rearrangement joins TRBV4-1 to TRBJ1-1; possibly TRBD1 for D (5 bases). This CDR3 has 17 residues. V was trimmed by 4 bases and J by 3 bases, leaving 21 bases between them. Germline V gene sequence: CDR1 MGHRA, CDR2 YSYEKL. The CDR3 nucleotides are TGCGCCAGCAGCCCTCCCAGGGTAACCTTAAGGGACACTGAAGCTTTCTTT. Translated, it gives CASSPPRVTLRDTEAFF.

This sequence joins TRBV2 and TRBJ2-7; D not certain. V lost 6 bases to trimming and J lost 4 bases, with 10 bases between them. CDR3 length: 12 amino acids. CDR1 SNHLY and CDR2 FYNNEI come from the germline V gene. The CDR3 loop is CASRTLRYEQYF. DNA for the CDR3: TGTGCCAGCAGAACGTTACGATACGAGCAGTACTTC.

This chain connects TRBV7-6 to TRBJ2-7; TRBD2 matches at 9 bases. CDR1 and CDR2 from the germline V gene are SGHVS and FNYEAQ. V shed 5 bases and J 2 bases; nucleotides not matched to a gene: 4. CDR3 length: 14 amino acids. Here the CDR3 reads CASSSSGSPYEQYF. In nucleotides, the CDR3 is TGTGCCAGCAGCAGTAGCGGGAGTCCCTACGAGCAGTACTTC.

V usage is TRBV27 and J usage is TRBJ2-5; perhaps TRBD1 as D (5 bases). V was clipped by 3 bases and J by 5 bases, with 16 bases between them. This CDR3 is 15 amino acids long. The germline CDR1 and CDR2 sequences are MNHEY and SMNVEV (reference sequence). The CDR3 DNA sequence: TGTGCCAGCAGTTTTAACCCGGCAGGGTCCGAGACCCAGTACTTC. It translates to CASSFNPAGSETQYF.

This sequence joins TRBV2 and TRBJ2-1; no definite D call. Germline CDR1 and CDR2: SNHLY and FYNNEI. V was shortened by 7 bases and J by 2 bases, with 12 bases between the two germline ends. The CDR3 consists of 14 residues. CDR3 protein: CASTIPGTYNEQFF. The CDR3 DNA reads TGTGCCAGCACGATACCTGGGACCTACAATGAGCAGTTCTTC.